Presented here are 10 T cell receptor beta chains from one specimen sequenced in a study of cytomegalovirus exposure and HLA in healthy donors. 13 Jbeta primers and 60 Vbeta primers were used for the PCR. Only in-frame clones appear in the TCRdb table, and some are missing; sequencing was by immunoSEQ multiplex PCR. The table records approximately 150,000 clones, more than 60% of them present only once. Source material: PBMCs. The receptors come from a man aged 18-30 years in good health and CMV-seropositive.

The rearrangement uses TRBV27 and TRBJ1-5; D is uncertain. There are 15 residues in the CDR3. Germline-derived CDR1 and CDR2 are MNHEY and SMNVEV (reference sequence). Trimming left V 2 bases short and J 3 bases short, with 11 bases between. Written as DNA, the CDR3 is TGTGCCAGCAGTTTAGGGCAGCTCCACAATCAGCCCCAGCATTTT. It codes for CASSLGQLHNQPQHF.

V usage is TRBV7-8 and J usage is TRBJ2-5, with 8 bases aligning to TRBD2. The CDR3 loop spans 16 amino acids. V dropped 5 bases and J dropped 4; count of bases not matched to a gene: 12. From germline, CDR1 is SGHVS and CDR2 FQNEAQ. Here the CDR3 reads CASSPRSGILGETQYF. In DNA form, the CDR3 reads TGTGCCAGCAGCCCGCGTAGCGGGATTCTGGGAGAGACCCAGTACTTC.

V usage is TRBV5-1 and J usage is TRBJ2-1, with TRBD2 as a possible D gene (6 bases). Per the germline V gene, CDR1 is SGHRS and CDR2 is YFSETQ. This CDR3 spans 14 amino acids. V was cut by 5 bases and J by 9 bases, with 18 bases left in between. This chain's CDR3 is CASRAGTLLVEQFF. Written as DNA, the CDR3 is TGCGCCAGCAGAGCCGGGACTCTGTTGGTTGAGCAGTTCTTC.

In this sample, this clone turned up once. This sequence joins TRBV18 and TRBJ2-3; D might be TRBD2 (6 bases). Trimming stripped 2 bases from V and 4 bases from J, with 13 bases between. This CDR3 is built from 15 residues. Germline lookup yields CDR1 KGHSH and CDR2 LQKENI. The chain's CDR3 is CASSPGVGGSDTQYF. CDR3 nucleotides: TGTGCCAGCTCACCAGGGGTCGGGGGATCAGATACGCAGTATTTT.

The CDR3 is CARSFDRLAGPNTGELFF. The CDR3 nucleotides are TGTGCCAGAAGCTTCGACCGCTTAGCGGGGCCGAACACCGGGGAGCTGTTTTTT. The chain is built from TRBV5-3 and TRBJ2-2, with TRBD2 identical over 8 bases. TRBV5-3 carries the ORF label, with uncertain function. The CDR3 loop spans 18 amino acids. V trimming: 2 bases; J trimming: 0 bases; junction bases outside the gene matches: 9.

This rearrangement joins TRBV7-3 to TRBJ2-7, with 8 bases matching TRBD1. V shed 5 bases, J shed 3 bases, and the junction held 9 bases outside the gene matches. Germline CDR1 is SGHTA and CDR2 is FQGTGA. The CDR3 totals 15 residues. The CDR3: CASSLEGTGLYEQYF. Here the CDR3 DNA reads TGTGCCAGCAGCCTGGAGGGGACAGGACTCTACGAGCAGTACTTC.

The chain combines TRBV7-9 with TRBJ2-7, with TRBD2 matching 13 bases. CDR1 and CDR2 from the germline V gene are SEHNR and FQNEAQ (reference sequence). The CDR3 consists of 16 residues. Unmatched junction bases numbered 5, after V lost 5 bases and J lost 1 base. The CDR3 DNA reads as TGTGCCAGCAGCCCGACTAGCGGGAGGAAGTCCTACGAGCAGTACTTC. Its translation: CASSPTSGRKSYEQYF.

The chain recombines TRBV7-2 with TRBJ2-5; D call uncertain. V lost 5 bases and J 5 bases, leaving 18 bases between the germline ends. Germline loops: CDR1 SGHTA, CDR2 FQGNSA. CDR3 length: 15 residues. Here the CDR3 reads CASSQQARSEETQYF. Written as DNA, the CDR3 is TGTGCCAGCAGCCAACAAGCGAGGAGTGAGGAGACCCAGTACTTC.

The chain uses TRBV5-4 and TRBJ1-5; D uncertain. CDR3 length: 10 amino acids. V was shortened by 9 bases and J by 6 bases, with 7 bases between the two germline ends. Germline V gene sequence: CDR1 SGHNT, CDR2 YYREEE (reference sequence). The CDR3 coding sequence is TGTGCCACCGCGAGTCAGCCCCAGCATTTT. This encodes CATASQPQHF.

In this sample, this clone turned up a few times. In nucleotides, the CDR3 is TGTGCCAGCAGCAAGACAGGGAGTAATGAGCAGTTCTTC. Its translation is CASSKTGSNEQFF. V is TRBV11-1 and J is TRBJ2-1, with 7 bases matching TRBD1. Germline-derived CDR1 and CDR2 are SGHAT and FQDESV (reference sequence). CDR3 length equals 13 residues. J was trimmed by 7 bases and V by 5 bases; bases with no gene match: 5.